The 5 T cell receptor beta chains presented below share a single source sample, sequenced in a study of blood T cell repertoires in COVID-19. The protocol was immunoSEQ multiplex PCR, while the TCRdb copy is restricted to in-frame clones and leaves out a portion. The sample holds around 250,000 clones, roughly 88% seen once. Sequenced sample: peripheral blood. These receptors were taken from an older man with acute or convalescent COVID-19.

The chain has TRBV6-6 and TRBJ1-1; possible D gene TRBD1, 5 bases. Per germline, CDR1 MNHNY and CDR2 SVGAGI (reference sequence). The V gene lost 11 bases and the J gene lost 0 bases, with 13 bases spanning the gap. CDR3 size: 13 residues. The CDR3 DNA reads TGTGCCGGATTAGGGGCCCTGAACACTGAAGCTTTCTTT. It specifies CAGLGALNTEAFF.

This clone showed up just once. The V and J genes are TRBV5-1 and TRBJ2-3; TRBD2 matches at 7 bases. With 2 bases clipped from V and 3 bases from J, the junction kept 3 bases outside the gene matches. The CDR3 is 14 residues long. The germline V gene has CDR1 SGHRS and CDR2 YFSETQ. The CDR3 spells CASSFGTTTDTQYF. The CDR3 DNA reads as TGCGCCAGCAGCTTCGGGACTACTACAGATACGCAGTATTTT.

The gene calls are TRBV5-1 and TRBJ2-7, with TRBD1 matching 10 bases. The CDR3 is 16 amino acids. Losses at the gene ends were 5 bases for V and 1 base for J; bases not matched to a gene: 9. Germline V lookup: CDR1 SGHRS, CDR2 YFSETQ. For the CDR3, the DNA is TGCGCCAGCAGACACCAACCGGGACAGGGGTCCTACGAGCAGTACTTC. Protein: CASRHQPGQGSYEQYF.

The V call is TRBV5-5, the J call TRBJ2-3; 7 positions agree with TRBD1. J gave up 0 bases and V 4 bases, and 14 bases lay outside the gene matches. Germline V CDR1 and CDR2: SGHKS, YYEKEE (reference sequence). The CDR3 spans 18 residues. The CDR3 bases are TGTGCCAGCAGCGCTATTTTCCGGGACAGACCTAGCACAGATACGCAGTATTTT. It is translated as CASSAIFRDRPSTDTQYF.

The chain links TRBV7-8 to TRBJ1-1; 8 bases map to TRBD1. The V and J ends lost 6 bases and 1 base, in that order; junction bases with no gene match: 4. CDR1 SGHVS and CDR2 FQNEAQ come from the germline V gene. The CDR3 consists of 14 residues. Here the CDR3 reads CASSRDRWNTEAFF. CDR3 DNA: TGTGCCAGCAGTCGGGACAGGTGGAACACTGAAGCTTTCTTT. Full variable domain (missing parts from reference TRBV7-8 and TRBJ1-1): GAGVSQSPRYKVAKRGQDVALRCDPISGHVSLFWYQQALGQGPEFLTYFQNEAQLDKSGLPSDRFFAERPEGSVSTLKIQRTQQEDSAVYLCASSRDRWNTEAFFGQGTRLTVV.